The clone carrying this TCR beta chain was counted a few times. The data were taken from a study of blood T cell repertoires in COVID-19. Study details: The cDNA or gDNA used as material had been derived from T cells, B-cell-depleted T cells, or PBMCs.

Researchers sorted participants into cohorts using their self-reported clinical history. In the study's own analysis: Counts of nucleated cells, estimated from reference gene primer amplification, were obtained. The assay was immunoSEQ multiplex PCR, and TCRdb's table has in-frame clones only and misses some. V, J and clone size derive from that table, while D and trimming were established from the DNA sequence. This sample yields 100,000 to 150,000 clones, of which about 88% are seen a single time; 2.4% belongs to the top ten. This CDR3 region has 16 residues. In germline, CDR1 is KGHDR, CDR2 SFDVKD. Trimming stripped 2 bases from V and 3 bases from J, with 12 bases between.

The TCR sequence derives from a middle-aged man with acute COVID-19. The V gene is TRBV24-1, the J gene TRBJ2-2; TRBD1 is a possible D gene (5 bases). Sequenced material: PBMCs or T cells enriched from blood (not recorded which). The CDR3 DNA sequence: TGTGCCACCAGTGATTCCGCAGGGTCGTACACCGGGGAGCTGTTTTTT. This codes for CATSDSAGSYTGELFF.